Detailed here is one TCR beta chain. This entry comes from a study of control samples from healthy donors and cancer patients. The ends were cut back, 8 bases at V and 6 bases at J, with 20 bases in the middle. The germline gives CDR1 MNHEY, CDR2 SVGAGI. The CDR3 has 15 residues. The data were produced by immunoSEQ multiplex PCR, yet TCRdb's version contains in-frame clones alone and is incomplete. Altogether around 74,000 clones are present, roughly 92% being singletons, with the ten largest covering 4.5% to 7.5%. The J gene is TRBJ1-5, the V gene TRBV6-5, with D possibly matching TRBD1 (5 bases). The clonotype was recovered from a woman aged 60 to 75 in good health. The sequenced sample consisted of blood. Here the CDR3 DNA reads TGTGCCAGCGGCAAAAGGGGTGGGTCTAGTCAGCCCCAGCATTTT. Amino acids: CASGKRGGSSQPQHF.